The 27 T cell receptor beta chains reported below all come from one sample, sequenced in a study of shared clonotypes between healthy human individuals. Profiled with immunoSEQ multiplex PCR; TCRdb holds only in-frame clones, not every one. The table shows approximately 1.4 million clones, with approximately 98% occurring only once. The sequenced sample consisted of naive CD4+ T cells sorted from blood. Subset indicated: CD45RA+ positively selected. The receptors stem from a man aged 25 to 45 in good health.

The chain joins TRBV6-5 to TRBJ2-1; TRBD1 matches at 9 bases. The CDR3 contains 13 residues. V shed 6 bases, J shed 5 bases, and the junction held 2 bases outside the gene matches. Germline-derived CDR1 and CDR2 are MNHEY and SVGAGI. The CDR3 sequence: CASSRTGDNEQFF. The DNA for the CDR3 is TGTGCCAGCAGCCGGACAGGGGACAATGAGCAGTTCTTC.

V and J are TRBV4-1 and TRBJ2-5; D not resolved. The CDR3 extends over 14 amino acids. Germline V gene sequence: CDR1 MGHRA, CDR2 YSYEKL. The V end was cut by 4 bases, the J end by 0 bases, with 9 bases between. CDR3 bases: TGCGCCAGCAGCCCTACTGAGAACCAAGAGACCCAGTACTTC. Protein: CASSPTENQETQYF.

The chain couples TRBV5-1 to TRBJ1-2; 7 bases fit TRBD1. The V gene end was trimmed by 4 bases and the J gene end by 2 bases; junction bases not matched to a gene: 5. The germline gives CDR1 SGHRS, CDR2 YFSETQ. This CDR3 contains 14 residues. Here the CDR3 DNA reads TGCGCCAGCAGCCGGAGGGGGCAGAACTATGGCTACACCTTC. Its translation is CASSRRGQNYGYTF.

This chain links TRBV6-6 with TRBJ2-7; D is unresolved. Between the trimmed V and J ends, which lost 0 bases and 2 bases, there was a span of 8 bases. CDR3 size: 14 residues. In germline, CDR1 is MNHNY, CDR2 SVGAGI (reference sequence). The CDR3 DNA is TGTGCCAGCAGTTACTCGGGGAAGACCTACGAGCAGTACTTC. Its protein is CASSYSGKTYEQYF.

J is TRBJ2-4 and V is TRBV5-1; tentatively, D is TRBD1 (6 bases). CDR1 is SGHRS and CDR2 is YFSETQ in the germline V gene. Trimming stripped 4 bases from V and 0 bases from J, with 14 bases between. This CDR3 is built from 16 residues. Here the CDR3 DNA reads TGCGCCAGCAGCCCGACAGGCCCCTCAGCCAAAAACATTCAGTACTTC. Translation gives CASSPTGPSAKNIQYF.

This chain connects TRBV5-6 to TRBJ2-4, with 9 bases that match TRBD2. In germline, CDR1 is SGHDT, CDR2 YYEEEE. This CDR3 contains 14 residues. V lost 3 bases, J lost 4 bases, and 2 bases stayed unmatched. The CDR3 protein is CASSWTSAKNIQYF. The CDR3 DNA follows: TGTGCCAGCAGCTGGACTAGCGCAAAAAACATTCAGTACTTC. Combining the CDR3 with reference TRBV5-6 and TRBJ2-4 gives the whole variable domain DAGVTQSPTHLIKTRGQQVTLRCSPKSGHDTVSWYQQALGQGPQFIFQYYEEEERQRGNFPDRFSGHQFPNYSSELNVNALLLGDSALYLCASSWTSAKNIQYFGAGTRLSVL.

In its sample, this clone was seen once. The V call is TRBV6-6, the J call TRBJ2-4; TRBD1 aligns across 9 bases. Trimming cost V 6 bases and J 2 bases; bases outside gene matches: 5. Germline V gene lookup returns CDR1 MNHNY and CDR2 SVGAGI (reference sequence). The CDR3 length is 15 residues. The CDR3 spells CASRNTGGTKNIQYF. As DNA, the CDR3 is TGTGCCAGCAGGAACACAGGGGGCACCAAAAACATTCAGTACTTC.

V usage is TRBV7-2 and J usage is TRBJ2-3; TRBD2 matches 13 bases. The CDR3 runs to 15 residues. Germline V gene data show CDR1 as SGHTA and CDR2 as FQGNSA. V was pared by 5 bases and J by 8 bases, with 7 bases of the junction left unmatched. CDR3 region: CASSPELAGGLTQYF. CDR3 sequence (DNA): TGTGCCAGCAGCCCGGAACTAGCGGGAGGGCTTACGCAGTATTTT.

This clone has just one count. The gene calls are TRBV18 and TRBJ2-5, with D hard to call. The CDR3 contains 13 residues. V dropped 3 bases and J dropped 1 base, with 6 bases sitting between them. Germline CDR1 and CDR2: KGHSH and LQKENI. CDR3 DNA: TGTGCCAGCTCACCCTCCGTCCAAGAGACCCAGTACTTC. As protein: CASSPSVQETQYF. Based on the CDR3 plus reference TRBV18 and TRBJ2-5, the full variable domain is NAGVMQNPRHLVRRRGQEARLRCSPMKGHSHVYWYRQLPEEGLKFMVYLQKENIIDESGMPKERFSAEFPKEGPSILRIQQVVRGDSAAYFCASSPSVQETQYFGPGTRLLVL.

The CDR3 loop reads CASSLKGVAGGAEQFF. CDR3 coding DNA: TGCGCCAGCAGCCTAAAGGGGGTAGCGGGAGGAGCTGAGCAGTTCTTC. The chain combines TRBV5-1 with TRBJ2-1, with 10 bases that match TRBD2. In germline, CDR1 is SGHRS, CDR2 YFSETQ. The CDR3 is 16 amino acids. The J segment lost 9 bases and the V segment lost 4 bases, leaving 13 bases of the junction unmatched.

The chain is built from TRBV5-1 and TRBJ2-7; no clear D gene. The CDR3 is 14 residues long. CDR1 SGHRS and CDR2 YFSETQ come from the germline V gene. V lost 1 base, J lost 2 bases, and 10 bases lay in between. CDR3 loop: CASSLMDGTYEQYF. In nucleotides, the CDR3 is TGCGCCAGCAGCTTGATGGACGGAACCTACGAGCAGTACTTC.

V usage is TRBV11-3 and J usage is TRBJ2-1; 11 nucleotides agree with TRBD1. Germline V gene data show CDR1 as SGHNT and CDR2 as YENEEA. The CDR3 is made up of 15 amino acids. The ends lost 5 bases at V and 5 bases at J; junction bases unmatched: 5. CDR3 loop: CASSPGQGGNNEQFF. CDR3 nucleotide sequence: TGTGCCAGCAGCCCGGGACAGGGGGGAAACAATGAGCAGTTCTTC.

The chain joins TRBV28 to TRBJ2-7; 7 nucleotides match TRBD2. The CDR3 totals 15 residues. V dropped 5 bases and J dropped 0; count of bases not matched to a gene: 7. The germline V gene has CDR1 MDHEN and CDR2 SYDVKM. The CDR3 DNA sequence: TGTGCCAGCAGTACGATACTAGCGACCTCCTACGAGCAGTACTTC. Translation: CASSTILATSYEQYF.

V and J are TRBV7-3 and TRBJ1-1; D call uncertain. The V and J ends lost 3 bases and 5 bases respectively, with 4 bases between them. The CDR3 covers 11 residues. Germline values: CDR1 SGHTA, CDR2 FQGTGA. The CDR3 nucleotides are TGTGCCAGCAGCTTTTCGACTGAAGCTTTCTTT. This gives the protein CASSFSTEAFF.

This clone was detected once. This same CDR3 is encoded by further DNA sequences in the sample. The genes are TRBV5-1 and TRBJ2-3; TRBD2 matches at 7 bases. CDR1 and CDR2 from the germline V gene are SGHRS and YFSETQ. The length of the CDR3 is 15 residues. After removal of 1 base from V and 4 bases from J, the junction contained 6 bases not matched to a gene. As DNA, the CDR3 is TGCGCCAGCAGCTTGTTTTTAGCGGGCTCAGATACGCAGTATTTT. Its translation is CASSLFLAGSDTQYF.

CDR3 amino acids: CASSTPDRASYNEQFF. CDR3 bases: TGTGCCAGCAGTACACCGGACAGGGCGTCCTACAATGAGCAGTTCTTC. The chain combines TRBV27 with TRBJ2-1; TRBD1 agrees at 8 bases. The length of the CDR3 is 16 residues. Trimming took 5 bases from V and 1 from J; bases not matched to a gene: 7. The germline V gene encodes CDR1 MNHEY and CDR2 SMNVEV (reference sequence).

This clone appeared a single time. CDR3 in amino acids: CASSTRTGSEQYF. The DNA for the CDR3 is TGTGCCAGCAGTACTCGGACAGGGTCCGAGCAGTACTTC. The V gene is TRBV27, the J gene TRBJ2-7, with 8 bases matching TRBD1. The CDR3 sequence is 13 residues long. The germline V gene encodes CDR1 MNHEY and CDR2 SMNVEV (reference sequence). V dropped 5 bases and J dropped 6; count of bases not matched to a gene: 6.

This rearrangement joins TRBV10-2 to TRBJ2-7, with D unresolved. Trimming took 4 bases from V and 5 from J, leaving 15 bases between them. CDR1 WSHSY and CDR2 SAAADI come from the germline V gene. This CDR3 region has 14 residues. The CDR3 sequence: CASSVRWQEDEQYF. CDR3 DNA sequence: TGCGCCAGCAGTGTTAGGTGGCAGGAAGACGAGCAGTACTTC.

In nucleotides, the CDR3 is TGTGCCAGCTCATTCCTCCGGGACAGCGCCATCGGGGCCAAAAACATTCAGTACTTC. Its translation: CASSFLRDSAIGAKNIQYF. The V gene is TRBV18, the J gene TRBJ2-4; 7 bases agree with TRBD1. This CDR3 region has 19 residues. Germline V gives CDR1 KGHSH, CDR2 LQKENI. With V trimmed by 5 bases and J by 1 base, 17 bases remained unmatched.

The chain uses TRBV5-1 and TRBJ2-5; D not resolved. V lost 3 bases and J lost 2, with 5 bases in between. The germline V gene has CDR1 SGHRS and CDR2 YFSETQ. The CDR3 sequence is 12 residues long. CDR3 sequence (DNA): TGCGCCAGCAGCTGGCTACAAGAGACCCAGTACTTC. It yields the protein CASSWLQETQYF.

With respect to this clone: At the DNA level, this CDR3 is encoded by other sequences in the same sample as well. The gene calls are TRBV28 and TRBJ2-7; D gene ambiguous. From germline, CDR1 is MDHEN and CDR2 SYDVKM. CDR3 length: 11 amino acids. V was cut by 3 bases and J by 4 bases, with 4 bases left in between. CDR3 sequence (DNA): TGTGCCAGCAGTTTTGTGTACGAGCAGTACTTC. Translation: CASSFVYEQYF.

The chain is built from TRBV5-6 and TRBJ2-1, with 7 bases aligning to TRBD1. Germline CDR1 reads SGHDT; CDR2 reads YYEEEE. There are 16 residues in the CDR3. After removal of 2 bases from V and 6 bases from J, the junction contained 11 bases not matched to a gene. In DNA, the CDR3 is TGTGCCAGCAGCTTCCGACAGGGAGCATTATCCAATGAGCAGTTCTTC. It yields the protein CASSFRQGALSNEQFF.

The count of this clone is one. The rearrangement uses TRBV10-2 and TRBJ1-1, with 8 positions matching TRBD1. Germline CDR1 reads WSHSY; CDR2 reads SAAADI. Trimming at V came to 5 bases and at J to 1 base, leaving 9 bases not matched to a gene. The CDR3 totals 16 residues. The CDR3 region is CASSPTGAKGNTEAFF. The DNA of the CDR3 is TGCGCCAGCAGTCCGACAGGGGCGAAGGGGAACACTGAAGCTTTCTTT.

The chain couples TRBV27 to TRBJ2-2; 7 bases map to TRBD1. With V trimmed by 6 bases and J by 6 bases, 22 bases remained unmatched. The CDR3 is 19 residues long. Germline CDR1 is MNHEY and CDR2 is SMNVEV (reference sequence). The CDR3 DNA reads as TGTGCCAGCAGCCGCCCTATTCGGTTCTCGACAGGGAAGGCCGGGGAGCTGTTTTTT. It encodes CASSRPIRFSTGKAGELFF.

J is TRBJ2-1 and V is TRBV6-1; D could derive from TRBD1 or TRBD2 (5 bases each). CDR1 and CDR2 from the germline V gene are MNHNS and SASEGT. V dropped 0 bases and J dropped 15 bases, with 18 bases sitting between them. This CDR3 has 14 residues. CDR3 coding DNA: TGTGCCAGCAGTGAAGCTATAGACATGGCGAGGGGGTTCTTC. It codes for CASSEAIDMARGFF.

The CDR3 DNA follows: TGTGCCAGCAGCGGGTTCAATCAGCCCCAGCATTTT. Amino acids: CASSGFNQPQHF. The rearrangement joins TRBV7-2 to TRBJ1-5; D remains unclear. CDR1 is SGHTA, CDR2 FQGNSA, per germline. CDR3 length equals 12 residues. Between the trimmed V and J ends, which lost 5 bases and 3 bases, there was a span of 5 bases.

V usage is TRBV10-3 and J usage is TRBJ2-7, with D possibly TRBD2 on 5 matching bases. The V end lost 7 bases, the J end lost 6 bases, and 10 bases lay between the germline ends. The CDR3 is 11 residues long. Germline V CDR1 and CDR2: ENHRY, SYGVKD. CDR3 loop: CAITTTGEQYF. CDR3 sequence (DNA): TGTGCCATCACGACTACCGGCGAGCAGTACTTC.